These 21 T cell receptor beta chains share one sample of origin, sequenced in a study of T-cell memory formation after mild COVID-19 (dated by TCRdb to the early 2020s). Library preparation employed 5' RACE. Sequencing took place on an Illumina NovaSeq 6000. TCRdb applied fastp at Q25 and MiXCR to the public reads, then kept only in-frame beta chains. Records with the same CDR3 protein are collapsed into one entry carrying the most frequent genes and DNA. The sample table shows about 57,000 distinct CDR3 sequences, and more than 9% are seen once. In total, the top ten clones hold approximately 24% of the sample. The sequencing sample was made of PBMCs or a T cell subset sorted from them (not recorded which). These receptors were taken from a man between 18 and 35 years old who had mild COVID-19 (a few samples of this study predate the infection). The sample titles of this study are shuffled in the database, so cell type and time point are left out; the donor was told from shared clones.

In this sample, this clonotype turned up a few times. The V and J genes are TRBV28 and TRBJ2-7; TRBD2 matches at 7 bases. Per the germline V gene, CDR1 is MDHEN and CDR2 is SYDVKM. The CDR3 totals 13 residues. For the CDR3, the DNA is TGTGCCAGCAGTTTGGGAGGGGCTCTACTTTTGGAGGTC. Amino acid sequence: CASSLGGALLLEV.

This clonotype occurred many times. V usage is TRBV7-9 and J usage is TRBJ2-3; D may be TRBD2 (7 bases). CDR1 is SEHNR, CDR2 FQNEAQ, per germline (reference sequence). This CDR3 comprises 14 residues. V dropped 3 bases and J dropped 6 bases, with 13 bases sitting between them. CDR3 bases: TGTGCCAGCAGCTTGCCGGAGGGGGGGGATACGCAGTATTTT. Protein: CASSLPEGGDTQYF.

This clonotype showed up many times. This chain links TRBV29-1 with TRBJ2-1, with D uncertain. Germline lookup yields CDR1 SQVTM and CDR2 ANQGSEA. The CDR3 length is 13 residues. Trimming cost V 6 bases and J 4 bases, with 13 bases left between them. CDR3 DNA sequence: TGCAGCGTGCGCCAGGACGGGTACAATGAGCAGTTCTTC. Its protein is CSVRQDGYNEQFF.

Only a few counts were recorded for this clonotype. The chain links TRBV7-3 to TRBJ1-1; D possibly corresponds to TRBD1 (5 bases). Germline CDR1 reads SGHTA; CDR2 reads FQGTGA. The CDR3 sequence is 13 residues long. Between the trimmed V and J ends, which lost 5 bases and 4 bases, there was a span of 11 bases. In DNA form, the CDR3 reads TGTGCCAGCAGCACACAGGAGGGCACTGAAGCTTTCTTT. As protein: CASSTQEGTEAFF.

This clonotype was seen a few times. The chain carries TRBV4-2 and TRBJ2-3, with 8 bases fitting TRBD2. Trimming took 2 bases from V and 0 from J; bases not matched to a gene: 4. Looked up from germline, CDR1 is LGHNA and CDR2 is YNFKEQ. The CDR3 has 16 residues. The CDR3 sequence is CASSQPAGASTDTQYF. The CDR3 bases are TGTGCCAGCAGCCAACCAGCGGGGGCTAGCACAGATACGCAGTATTTT.

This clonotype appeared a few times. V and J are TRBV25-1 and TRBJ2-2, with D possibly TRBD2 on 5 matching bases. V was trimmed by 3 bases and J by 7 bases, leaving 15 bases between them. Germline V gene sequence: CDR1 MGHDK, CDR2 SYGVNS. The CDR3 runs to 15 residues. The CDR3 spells CASSDGNGVGGELFF. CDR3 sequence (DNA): TGTGCCAGCAGTGACGGGAACGGGGTTGGCGGGGAGCTGTTTTTT.

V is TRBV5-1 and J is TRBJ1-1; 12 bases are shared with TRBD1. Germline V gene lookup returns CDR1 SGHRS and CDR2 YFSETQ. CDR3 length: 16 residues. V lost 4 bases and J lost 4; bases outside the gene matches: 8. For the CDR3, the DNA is TGCGCCAGCAGCCTGACCCCGGGACAGGGGGCCACTGAAGCTTTCTTT. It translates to CASSLTPGQGATEAFF.

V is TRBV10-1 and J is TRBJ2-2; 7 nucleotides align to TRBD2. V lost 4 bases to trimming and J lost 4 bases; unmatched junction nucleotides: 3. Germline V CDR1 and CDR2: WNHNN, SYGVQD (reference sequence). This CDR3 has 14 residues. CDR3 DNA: TGCGCCAGCAGTGGGGACTACCCCACCGGGGAGCTGTTTTTT. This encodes CASSGDYPTGELFF.

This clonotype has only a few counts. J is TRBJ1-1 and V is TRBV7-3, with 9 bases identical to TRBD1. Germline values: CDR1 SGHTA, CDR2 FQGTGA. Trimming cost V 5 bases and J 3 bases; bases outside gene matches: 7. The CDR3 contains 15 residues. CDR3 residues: CASSTTGGGYTEAFF. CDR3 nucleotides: TGTGCCAGCAGCACTACAGGGGGCGGGTACACTGAAGCTTTCTTT.

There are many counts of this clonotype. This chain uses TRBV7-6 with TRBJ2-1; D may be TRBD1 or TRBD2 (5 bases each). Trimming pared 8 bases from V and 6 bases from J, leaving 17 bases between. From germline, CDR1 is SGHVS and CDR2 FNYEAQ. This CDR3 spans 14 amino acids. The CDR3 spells CASSTEGFGNEQFF. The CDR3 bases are TGTGCCAGCTCAACCGAGGGGTTCGGCAATGAGCAGTTCTTC. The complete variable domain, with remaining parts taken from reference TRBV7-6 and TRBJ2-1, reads GAGVSQSPRYKVTKRGQDVALRCDPISGHVSLYWYRQALGQGPEFLTYFNYEAQQDKSGLPNDRFSAERPEGSISTLTIQRTEQRDSAMYRCASSTEGFGNEQFFGPGTRLTVL.

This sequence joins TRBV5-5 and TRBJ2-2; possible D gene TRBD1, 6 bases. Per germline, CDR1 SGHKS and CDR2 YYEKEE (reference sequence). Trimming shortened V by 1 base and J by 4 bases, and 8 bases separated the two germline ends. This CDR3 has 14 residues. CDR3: CASSLTGSTGELFF. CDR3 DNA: TGTGCCAGCAGCTTGACAGGGAGCACCGGGGAGCTGTTTTTT.

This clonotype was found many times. The DNA of the CDR3 is TGCGCCAGCAGCCAAGAACCTACATTAGGACAGGGAAGTGTATATTCACCCCTCCACTTT. Translating gives CASSQEPTLGQGSVYSPLHF. The chain is built from TRBV4-1 and TRBJ1-6; 8 bases align to TRBD1. CDR1 is MGHRA and CDR2 is YSYEKL in the germline V gene. The length of the CDR3 is 20 residues. The V gene end was trimmed by 0 bases and the J gene end by 8 bases; junction bases not matched to a gene: 18.

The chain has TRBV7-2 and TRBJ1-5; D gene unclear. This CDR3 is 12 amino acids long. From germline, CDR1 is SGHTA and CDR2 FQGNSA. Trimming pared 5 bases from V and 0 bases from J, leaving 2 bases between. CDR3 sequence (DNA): TGTGCCAGCAGCGTTAGCAATCAGCCCCAGCATTTT. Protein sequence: CASSVSNQPQHF.

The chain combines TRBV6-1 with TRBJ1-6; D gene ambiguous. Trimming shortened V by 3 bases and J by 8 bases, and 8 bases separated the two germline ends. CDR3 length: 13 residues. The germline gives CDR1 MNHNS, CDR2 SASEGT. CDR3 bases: TGTGCCAGCAGTGACCAGGCGGATTCACCCCTCCACTTT. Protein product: CASSDQADSPLHF.

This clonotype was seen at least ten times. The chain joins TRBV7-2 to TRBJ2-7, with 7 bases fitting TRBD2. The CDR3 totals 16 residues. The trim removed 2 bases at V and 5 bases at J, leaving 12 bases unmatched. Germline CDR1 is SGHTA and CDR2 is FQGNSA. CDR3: CASSLSRGDGIHEQYF. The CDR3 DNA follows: TGTGCCAGCAGCTTATCCCGGGGGGATGGTATCCACGAGCAGTACTTC. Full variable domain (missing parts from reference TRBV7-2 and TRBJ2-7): GAGVSQSPSNKVTEKGKDVELRCDPISGHTALYWYRQSLGQGLEFLIYFQGNSAPDKSGLPSDRFSAERTGGSVSTLTIQRTQQEDSAVYLCASSLSRGDGIHEQYFGPGTRLTVT.

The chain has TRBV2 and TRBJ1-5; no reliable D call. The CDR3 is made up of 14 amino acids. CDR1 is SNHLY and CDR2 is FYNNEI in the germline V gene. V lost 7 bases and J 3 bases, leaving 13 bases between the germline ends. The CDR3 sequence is CASTNGGVNQPQHF. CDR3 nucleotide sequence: TGTGCCAGCACCAACGGAGGAGTCAATCAGCCCCAGCATTTT.

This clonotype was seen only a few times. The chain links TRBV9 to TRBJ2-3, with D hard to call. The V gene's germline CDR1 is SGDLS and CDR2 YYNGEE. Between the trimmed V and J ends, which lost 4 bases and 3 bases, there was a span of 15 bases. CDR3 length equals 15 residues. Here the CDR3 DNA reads TGTGCCAGCAGCCCCGGCCTCATAGGAACAGATACGCAGTATTTT. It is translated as CASSPGLIGTDTQYF.

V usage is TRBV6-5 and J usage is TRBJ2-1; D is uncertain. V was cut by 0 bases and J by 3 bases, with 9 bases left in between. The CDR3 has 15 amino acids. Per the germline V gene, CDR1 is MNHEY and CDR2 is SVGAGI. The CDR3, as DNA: TGTGCCAGCAGTTACTCCGCGGAAGACTACAATGAGCAGTTCTTC. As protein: CASSYSAEDYNEQFF.

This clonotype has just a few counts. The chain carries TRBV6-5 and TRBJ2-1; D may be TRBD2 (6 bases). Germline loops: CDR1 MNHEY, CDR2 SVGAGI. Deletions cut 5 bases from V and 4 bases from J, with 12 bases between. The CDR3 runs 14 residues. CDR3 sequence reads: CASSRTDYYNEQFF. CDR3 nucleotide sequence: TGTGCCAGCAGTCGGACGGACTATTACAATGAGCAGTTCTTC.

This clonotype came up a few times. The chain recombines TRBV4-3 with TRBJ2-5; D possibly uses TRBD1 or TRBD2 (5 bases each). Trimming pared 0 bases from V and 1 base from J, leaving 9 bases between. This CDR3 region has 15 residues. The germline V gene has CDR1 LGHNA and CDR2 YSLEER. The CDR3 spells CASSQDMRGQETQYF. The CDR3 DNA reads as TGCGCCAGCAGCCAAGATATGAGGGGCCAAGAGACCCAGTACTTC.

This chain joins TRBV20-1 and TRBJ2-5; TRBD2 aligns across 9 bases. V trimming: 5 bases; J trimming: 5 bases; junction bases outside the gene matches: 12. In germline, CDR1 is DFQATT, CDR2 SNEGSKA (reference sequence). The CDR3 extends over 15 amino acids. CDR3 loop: CSAGGLAFGYETQYF. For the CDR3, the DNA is TGCAGTGCTGGGGGACTAGCTTTTGGTTACGAGACCCAGTACTTC.